These 9 T cell receptor beta chains came from one sample sequenced in a study of identical twins. TCRdb re-called the 5' RACE reads through MiXCR, storing one row per CDR3 protein. The sample consists of some 630,000 distinct CDR3 sequences, about 7.6% of them appearing once. These data were likewise used in another study, on yellow fever vaccine responses in identical twins.

The sample consisted of PBMCs. The receptors shown here come from a woman in her late teens or twenties in good health.

This clonotype showed up just a few times. The rearrangement joins TRBV7-9 to TRBJ2-7; 8 nucleotides match TRBD1. CDR3 length: 15 residues. Germline trimming cut 1 base from V and 2 bases from J; bases unmatched to any gene: 4. CDR1 is SEHNR, CDR2 FQNEAQ, per germline (reference sequence). CDR3 sequence reads: CASSLDQGATYEQYF. The CDR3 bases are TGTGCCAGCAGCTTAGACCAGGGGGCGACCTACGAGCAGTACTTC.

Concerning this clonotype: This may stem from a read error, because a much larger clone lies one nucleotide away. The chain links TRBV5-1 to TRBJ2-3; 9 nucleotides align to TRBD2. J was trimmed by 0 bases and V by 1 base; bases with no gene match: 3. CDR1 is SGHRS and CDR2 is YFSETQ in the germline V gene. This CDR3 is built from 16 residues. The CDR3 sequence is CASSLSGRTSTDTQYF. In DNA, the CDR3 is TGCGCCAGCAGCTTGAGCGGGAGGACTAGCACAGATACGCAGTATTTT.

V and J are TRBV12-3 or TRBV12-4 and TRBJ1-2; D is unresolved. Trimming left V 3 bases short and J 7 bases short, with 3 bases between. The CDR3 totals 10 residues. The CDR3 coding sequence is TGTGCCAGCAGTTTGCCTGGCTACACCTTC. This sequence encodes CASSLPGYTF.

The chain employs TRBV20-1 and TRBJ1-1; D might be TRBD1 (5 bases). V dropped 7 bases and J dropped 0 bases, with 15 bases sitting between them. Germline V gene lookup returns CDR1 DFQATT and CDR2 SNEGSKA (reference sequence). The CDR3 has 14 residues. In DNA, the CDR3 is TGCAGTGTCACAGGTATGACTATGAACACTGAAGCTTTCTTT. This gives the protein CSVTGMTMNTEAFF.

In its sample, this clonotype was seen many times. V gene TRBV29-1 combines with J gene TRBJ2-1, with 7 positions matching TRBD1. CDR1 SQVTM and CDR2 ANQGSEA come from the germline V gene. CDR3 length: 14 amino acids. The V gene end was trimmed by 6 bases and the J gene end by 7 bases; junction bases not matched to a gene: 12. CDR3 in DNA: TGCAGCGTAGAACCAAACAGGGGTCTGAATGAGCAGTTCTTC. This encodes CSVEPNRGLNEQFF.

Many counts were recorded for this clonotype. The chain uses TRBV5-1 and TRBJ2-1, with D perhaps matching TRBD1 (5 bases). Germline loops: CDR1 SGHRS, CDR2 YFSETQ. The V end lost 4 bases, the J end lost 6 bases, and 14 bases lay between the germline ends. The CDR3 loop spans 14 amino acids. Here the CDR3 DNA reads TGCGCCAGCAGCGCAGACCCTGGGGCCAATGAGCAGTTCTTC. Translation gives CASSADPGANEQFF. The variable domain in full, with the rest retrieved from reference TRBV5-1 and TRBJ2-1, is KAGVTQTPRYLIKTRGQQVTLSCSPISGHRSVSWYQQTPGQGLQFLFEYFSETQRNKGNFPGRFSGRQFSNSRSEMNVSTLELGDSALYLCASSADPGANEQFFGPGTRLTVL.

The table lists this clonotype with a few counts. The chain links TRBV10-3 to TRBJ2-3; no reliable D call. Trimming shortened V by 3 bases and J by 5 bases, and 9 bases separated the two germline ends. Germline CDR1 ENHRY, CDR2 SYGVKD. The CDR3 has 13 amino acids. CDR3 amino acids: CAISELLGDTQYF. DNA for the CDR3: TGTGCCATCAGTGAATTGTTAGGAGATACGCAGTATTTT.

This clonotype was seen ten or more times. This rearrangement joins TRBV21-1 to TRBJ1-1. TRBV21-1 is a pseudogene locus. The CDR3 is made up of 14 amino acids. The CDR3 DNA is TGTGCCAGCAGTAATGCAGGGTATTTATCTGAAGCTTTCTTT. This sequence encodes CASSNAGYLSEAFF.

This clonotype was recorded at least ten times. The chain combines TRBV14 with TRBJ2-3; D gene unclear. The CDR3 is 12 amino acids. Germline-derived CDR1 and CDR2 are SGHDN and FVKESK. Trimming took 0 bases from V and 11 from J, leaving 9 bases between them. DNA of the CDR3: TGTGCCAGCAGCCAAGATCCTTCGGGGCAGTATTTT. As protein: CASSQDPSGQYF.